The clone carrying this TCR beta chain showed up many times. The record originates from a study of patients and donors after allogeneic stem cell transplantation. From the RT-PCR reads, TCRdb called clonotypes with MiXCR, one entry per CDR3 protein. The table shows hundreds of thousands of distinct CDR3 sequences, with 15% to 20% occurring only once. V lost 6 bases to trimming and J lost 1 base, with 12 bases between them. Germline V gene sequence: CDR1 ENHRY, CDR2 SYGVKD. This CDR3 contains 14 residues. The chain has TRBV10-3 and TRBJ2-5; D remains ambiguous. The clonotype originates from a human donor who was either an allogeneic HSCT recipient or a stem cell or donor lymphocyte infusion donor (not recorded which). It is not recorded whose cells these are; they may come from a transplant donor. The sample consisted of blood, either unsorted or a sorted T cell fraction (not recorded which). CDR3 bases: TGTGCCATCAGCCCCCTTGCGGTCCAAGAGACCCAGTACTTC. Translation gives CAISPLAVQETQYF.